This T cell receptor (beta chain) derives from a study of a mutant IDH1 vaccine in newly diagnosed glioma. Across the study: Vaccines were begun 4-6 weeks after radiotherapy alone, or with temozolomide cycles.

Time point described: week 35, safety follow-up. Each dose delivered 300 ug of mutant IDH1 20-mer peptide subcutaneously with imiquimod. Each donor presented with a new WHO grade 3 or 4 astrocytoma that tested IDH1-mutant and showed ATRX loss. The CDR3 spans 14 residues. The V end lost 5 bases, the J end lost 7 bases, and 18 bases lay between the germline ends. Germline V gene sequence: CDR1 WNHNN, CDR2 SYGVQD (reference sequence). Of note for this clone: Its target is unknown.

Measured with immunoSEQ multiplex PCR; TCRdb has only the in-frame clones, and not every one. This sample has more than 35,000 clones, with about four fifths found just once. The material was PBMCs, obtained from a glioma patient whose treatment included an IDH1 peptide vaccine. This chain connects TRBV10-1 to TRBJ2-7, with D maybe TRBD2 (5 bases). The clonotype comes from a middle-aged woman with glioma. Some clones in this sample may be carry-over from other donors' samples. The CDR3 bases are TGCGCCAGCAGTTTTCGAGTGGGGAGAGGTGAGCAGTACTTC. Protein sequence: CASSFRVGRGEQYF.